One and the same sample provided the 6 T cell receptor beta chains below, sequenced in a study of blood T cell repertoires in COVID-19. Profiling relied on immunoSEQ multiplex PCR, and the TCRdb table lists in-frame clones only, not all of them. Among around 230,000 clones listed, over 75% were seen once. The sequencing sample was made of peripheral blood. The origin of the receptors is a woman of 80 years or more with acute or convalescent COVID-19.

The CDR3 loop is CASSGRSSGQGSSGANVLTF. Written as DNA, the CDR3 is TGTGCCAGCAGCGGACGTTCATCGGGACAGGGTTCCTCTGGGGCCAACGTCCTGACTTTC. The chain combines TRBV4-2 with TRBJ2-6; 9 nucleotides align to TRBD1. The V segment lost 5 bases and the J segment 0 bases; nucleotides outside the gene matches: 14. The CDR3 runs to 20 residues. Germline CDR1 and CDR2: LGHNA and YNFKEQ.

The rearrangement links TRBV4-1 to TRBJ1-3; possible D gene TRBD1, 5 bases. The V end lost 1 base, the J end lost 4 bases, and 5 bases lay between the germline ends. The V gene's germline CDR1 is MGHRA and CDR2 YSYEKL. The CDR3 has 13 amino acids. This CDR3 reads CASSQGQGNTIYF. CDR3 coding DNA: TGCGCCAGCAGCCAAGGACAGGGAAACACCATATATTTT.

The genes are TRBV11-3 and TRBJ1-1, with D tentatively TRBD1 (6 bases). The germline V gene has CDR1 SGHNT and CDR2 YENEEA. Trimming shortened V by 0 bases and J by 4 bases, and 9 bases separated the two germline ends. The CDR3 consists of 14 residues. For the CDR3, the DNA is TGTGCCAGCAGCTTAGAAGGGGGTGTCACTGAAGCTTTCTTT. The encoded protein is CASSLEGGVTEAFF.

This clone was counted once. The genes are TRBV28 and TRBJ2-1, with 8 bases matching TRBD2. With 3 bases clipped from V and 15 bases from J, the junction kept 13 bases outside the gene matches. CDR1 is MDHEN, CDR2 SYDVKM, per germline. This CDR3 is 14 amino acids long. In nucleotides, the CDR3 is TGTGCCAGCAGTTTCGGACTAACGGGAGGGAGTTTGTTCTTC. This codes for CASSFGLTGGSLFF.

This chain connects TRBV18 to TRBJ2-7, with 10 bases aligning to TRBD2. Per germline, CDR1 KGHSH and CDR2 LQKENI. V was pared by 5 bases and J by 3 bases, with 7 bases of the junction left unmatched. The CDR3 is made up of 15 amino acids. Written as DNA, the CDR3 is TGTGCCAGCTCAGAAGGGGCTAGCGGGAGCTACGAGCAGTACTTC. Translated, it gives CASSEGASGSYEQYF.

The V gene is TRBV28, the J gene TRBJ1-5; 8 nucleotides match TRBD1. Germline V lookup: CDR1 MDHEN, CDR2 SYDVKM. The V and J ends lost 5 bases and 0 bases, in that order; junction bases with no gene match: 6. CDR3 length: 16 amino acids. In nucleotides, the CDR3 is TGTGCCAGCAGTCTGGACAGGGCGGGTAGCAATCAGCCCCAGCATTTT. The encoded protein is CASSLDRAGSNQPQHF.